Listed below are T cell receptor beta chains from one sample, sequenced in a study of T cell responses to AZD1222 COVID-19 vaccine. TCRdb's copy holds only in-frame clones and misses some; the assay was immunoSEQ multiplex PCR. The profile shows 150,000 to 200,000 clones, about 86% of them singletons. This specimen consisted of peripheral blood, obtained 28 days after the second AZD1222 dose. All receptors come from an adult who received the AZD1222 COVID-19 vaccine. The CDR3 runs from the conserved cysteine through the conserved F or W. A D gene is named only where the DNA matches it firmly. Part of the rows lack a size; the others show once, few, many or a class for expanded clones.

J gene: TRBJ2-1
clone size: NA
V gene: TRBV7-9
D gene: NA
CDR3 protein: CASSLVPEQFF
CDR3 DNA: TGTGCCAGCAGCTTAGTGCCTGAGCAGTTCTTC

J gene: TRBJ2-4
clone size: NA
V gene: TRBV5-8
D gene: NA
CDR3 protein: CASSLGQGTDIQYF
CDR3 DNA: TGTGCCAGCAGCTTGGGCCAGGGTACGGACATTCAGTACTTC

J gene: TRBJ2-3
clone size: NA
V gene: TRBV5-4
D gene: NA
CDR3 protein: CASSSMNTDTQYF
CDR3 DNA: TGTGCCAGCAGCTCCATGAACACAGATACGCAGTATTTT

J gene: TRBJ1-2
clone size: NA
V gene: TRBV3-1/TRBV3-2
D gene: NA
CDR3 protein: CASSPQPKGYGYTF
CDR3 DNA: TGTGCCAGCAGCCCCCAGCCGAAGGGCTATGGCTACACCTTC

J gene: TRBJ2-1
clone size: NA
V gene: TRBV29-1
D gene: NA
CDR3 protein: CSVDSGNEQFF
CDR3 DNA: TGCAGCGTTGACTCGGGGAATGAGCAGTTCTTC

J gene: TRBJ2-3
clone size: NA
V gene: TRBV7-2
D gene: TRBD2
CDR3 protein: CASSFPLAGEFTDTQYF
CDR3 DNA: TGTGCCAGCAGCTTCCCCCTAGCGGGGGAGTTCACAGATACGCAGTATTTT

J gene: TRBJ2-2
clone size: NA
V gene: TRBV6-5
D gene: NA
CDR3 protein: CASSQSGELFF
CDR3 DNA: TGTGCCAGCAGTCAGTCCGGGGAGCTGTTTTTT

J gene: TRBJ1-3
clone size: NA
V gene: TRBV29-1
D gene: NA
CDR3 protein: CSVFWTAGNTIYF
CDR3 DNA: TGCAGCGTGTTCTGGACAGCTGGAAACACCATATATTTT

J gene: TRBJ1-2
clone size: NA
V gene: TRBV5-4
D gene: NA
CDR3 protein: CASSLMGFPNYGYTF
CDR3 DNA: TGTGCCAGCAGCTTGATGGGATTTCCTAACTATGGCTACACCTTC

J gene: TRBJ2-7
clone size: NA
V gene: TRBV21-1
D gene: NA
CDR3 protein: CASSKAGDRARSYEQYF
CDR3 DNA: TGTGCCAGCAGCAAAGCAGGGGACAGGGCGCGCTCCTACGAGCAGTACTTC

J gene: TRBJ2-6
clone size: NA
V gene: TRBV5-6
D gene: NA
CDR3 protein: CASSLEASGANVLTF
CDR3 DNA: TGTGCCAGCAGCTTGGAAGCCTCTGGGGCCAACGTCCTGACTTTC

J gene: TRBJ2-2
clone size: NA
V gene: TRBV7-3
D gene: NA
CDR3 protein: CASSLMGGSNTGELFF
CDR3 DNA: TGTGCCAGCAGCTTAATGGGCGGTTCGAACACCGGGGAGCTGTTTTTT

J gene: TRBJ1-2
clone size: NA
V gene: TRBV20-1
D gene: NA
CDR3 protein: CSAKKQGGYTF
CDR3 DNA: TGCAGTGCGAAGAAACAGGGCGGCTACACCTTC

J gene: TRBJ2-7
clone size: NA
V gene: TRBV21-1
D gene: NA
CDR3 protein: CASSNWDYILYEQYF
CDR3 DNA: TGTGCCAGCAGCAACTGGGACTACATACTCTACGAGCAGTACTTC

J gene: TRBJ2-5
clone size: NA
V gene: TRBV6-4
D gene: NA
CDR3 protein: CASSDREFQETQYF
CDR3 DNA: TGTGCCAGCAGTGACCGGGAATTCCAAGAGACCCAGTACTTC

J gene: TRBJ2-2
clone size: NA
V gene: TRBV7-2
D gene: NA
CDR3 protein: CASSLGSGSTGELFF
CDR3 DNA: TGTGCCAGCAGCTTAGGGTCGGGGAGCACCGGGGAGCTGTTTTTT

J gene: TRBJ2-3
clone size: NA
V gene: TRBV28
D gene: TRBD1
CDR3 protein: CASTLGRGSSTDTQYF
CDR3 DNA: TGTGCCAGCACCTTGGGCAGGGGGTCCAGCACAGATACGCAGTATTTT

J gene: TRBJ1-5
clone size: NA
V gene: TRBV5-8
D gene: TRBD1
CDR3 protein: CASSLLRGSGNQPQHF
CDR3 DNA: TGTGCCAGCAGCTTGCTCAGGGGGTCCGGCAATCAGCCCCAGCATTTT

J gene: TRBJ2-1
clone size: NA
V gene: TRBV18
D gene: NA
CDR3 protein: CASSSIVGASSYNEQFF
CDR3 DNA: TGTGCCAGCTCAAGTATAGTCGGGGCAAGCTCCTACAATGAGCAGTTCTTC

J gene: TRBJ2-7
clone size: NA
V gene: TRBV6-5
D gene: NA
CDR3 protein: CATSEGQGRHEQYF
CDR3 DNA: TGTGCCACCTCCGAAGGGCAGGGGAGGCACGAGCAGTACTTC

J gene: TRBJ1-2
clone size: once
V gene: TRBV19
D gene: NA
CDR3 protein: CASRLDTDYGYTF
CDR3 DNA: TGTGCCAGTAGATTGGACACGGACTATGGCTACACCTTC

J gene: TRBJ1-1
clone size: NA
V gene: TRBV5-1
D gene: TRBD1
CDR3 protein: CASSSHPGTGIMNTEAFF
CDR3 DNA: TGCGCCAGCAGCTCCCATCCCGGGACAGGAATAATGAACACTGAAGCTTTCTTT

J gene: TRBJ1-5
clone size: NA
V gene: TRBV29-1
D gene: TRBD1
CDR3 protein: CSVRTGGFNQPQHF
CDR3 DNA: TGCAGCGTCCGGACAGGGGGTTTCAATCAGCCCCAGCATTTT

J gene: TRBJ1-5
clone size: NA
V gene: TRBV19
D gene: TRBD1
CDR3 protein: CASSTYTGGGLQPQHF
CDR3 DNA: TGTGCCAGTAGTACGTACACAGGGGGCGGTTTACAGCCCCAGCATTTT

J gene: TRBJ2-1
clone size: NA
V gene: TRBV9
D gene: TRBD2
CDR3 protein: CASSVVAGGPYNEQFF
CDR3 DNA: TGTGCCAGCAGCGTAGTGGCGGGGGGTCCCTACAATGAGCAGTTCTTC

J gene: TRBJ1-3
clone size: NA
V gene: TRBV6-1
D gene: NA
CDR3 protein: CASSEAGGPGVGNTIYF
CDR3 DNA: TGTGCCAGCAGTGAAGCAGGGGGACCAGGGGTAGGAAACACCATATATTTT

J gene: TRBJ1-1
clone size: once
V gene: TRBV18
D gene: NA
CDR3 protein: CASSPIESATNTEAFF
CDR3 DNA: TGTGCCAGCTCACCAATCGAATCAGCTACGAACACTGAAGCTTTCTTT

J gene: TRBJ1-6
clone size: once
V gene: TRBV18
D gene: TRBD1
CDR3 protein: CASSPGTVTSPLHF
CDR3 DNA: TGTGCCAGCTCACCGGGGACAGTCACTTCACCCCTCCACTTT

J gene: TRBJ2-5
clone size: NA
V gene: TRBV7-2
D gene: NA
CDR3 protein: CASSSTGTPQETQYF
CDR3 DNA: TGTGCCAGCAGCTCCACCGGGACTCCACAAGAGACCCAGTACTTC

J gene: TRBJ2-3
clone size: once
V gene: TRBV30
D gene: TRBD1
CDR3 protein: CAWETGGTDTQYF
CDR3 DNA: TGTGCCTGGGAGACAGGGGGCACAGATACGCAGTATTTT

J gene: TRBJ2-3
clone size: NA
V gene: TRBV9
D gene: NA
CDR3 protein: CASSARTDTQYF
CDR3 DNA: TGTGCCAGCAGCGCTCGCACAGATACGCAGTATTTT

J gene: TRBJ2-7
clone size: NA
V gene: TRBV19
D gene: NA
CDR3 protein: CASSISGMKWGNPYEQYF
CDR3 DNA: TGTGCCAGTAGTATTTCGGGAATGAAATGGGGGAATCCCTACGAGCAGTACTTC

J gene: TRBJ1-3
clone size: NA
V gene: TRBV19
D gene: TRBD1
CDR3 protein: CASRTRRQGAGNTIYF
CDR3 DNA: TGTGCCAGTCGAACCCGTCGACAGGGGGCTGGAAACACCATATATTTT